This T cell receptor beta chain was captured in a study of cytotoxic CD8 clonotypes in ibrutinib-treated CLL. Overall study context: Response material was collected after a median about 11 months of treatment, range 6 to 36.

Data came from immunoSEQ multiplex PCR; TCRdb stores just in-frame clones and leaves some out. Of about 50,000 clones detected, less than 90% appear once; the ten largest clones hold around 21%. V was trimmed by 3 bases and J by 6 bases, leaving 9 bases between them. Looked up from germline, CDR1 is SGHTA and CDR2 is FQGNSA. This CDR3 spans 13 amino acids. The count of this clone is one. The receptor's source is a human donor with chronic lymphocytic leukemia. The sample here was PBMCs, taken after 24 months of ibrutinib treatment. The chain has TRBV7-2 and TRBJ1-3; no definite D call. This chain's CDR3 is CASSFDGLNTIYF. CDR3 nucleotide sequence: TGTGCCAGCAGCTTTGATGGGTTAAACACCATATATTTT.